Each of the 20 T cell receptor beta chains below was sequenced from the same sample in a study of beta chain features in type 1 diabetes. Study-level points and caveats: Patients with Type 1 diabetes showed moderately but significantly shorter TCRB CDR3s in all four CD4+ subsets.

Reverse transcribing all isolated RNA meant expressed TCRB transcripts were sequenced. The method was immunoSEQ multiplex PCR; TCRdb's version includes in-frame clones alone and lacks a portion of them. The sample yields about 160,000 clones, 7.5% to 8.5% seen once. These receptors have no identified antigens. What was sequenced was central memory CD4+ T cells from blood. These receptors all come from a man in his late teens or twenties with type 1 diabetes.

This clone was observed a handful of times. J is TRBJ2-7 and V is TRBV28, with 10 bases matching TRBD1. The V and J ends lost 7 bases and 4 bases, in that order; junction bases with no gene match: 10. Looked up from germline, CDR1 is MDHEN and CDR2 is SYDVKM. The CDR3 spans 15 residues. The DNA of the CDR3 is TGTGCCAGCACCACGCCGGGACAGGGGAGTTACGAGCAGTACTTC. Translated, it gives CASTTPGQGSYEQYF.

The J gene is TRBJ2-1, the V gene TRBV5-1; 10 bases match TRBD2. CDR1 is SGHRS and CDR2 is YFSETQ in the germline V gene. J was trimmed by 8 bases and V by 0 bases; bases with no gene match: 5. This CDR3 has 15 amino acids. In DNA, the CDR3 is TGCGCCAGCAGCTTGGCATTAGCGGGAGGCTATGAGCAGTTCTTC. Encoded protein: CASSLALAGGYEQFF.

The rearrangement joins TRBV5-1 to TRBJ2-3; 8 bases align to TRBD1. This CDR3 is built from 16 residues. The V gene end was trimmed by 5 bases and the J gene end by 5 bases; junction bases not matched to a gene: 13. Germline V lookup: CDR1 SGHRS, CDR2 YFSETQ. CDR3 nucleotides: TGCGCCAGCAGTCCGACCCCGGACAGGGTCGGAGATACGCAGTATTTT. This sequence encodes CASSPTPDRVGDTQYF.

J is TRBJ2-5 and V is TRBV7-9, with a tentative D call TRBD2 (5 bases). Germline CDR1 is SEHNR and CDR2 is FQNEAQ (reference sequence). Trimming shortened V by 4 bases and J by 5 bases, and 8 bases separated the two germline ends. The CDR3 loop spans 12 amino acids. CDR3 protein: CASSSGWETQYF. CDR3 nucleotide sequence: TGTGCCAGCAGCTCGGGGTGGGAGACCCAGTACTTC.

Here the CDR3 DNA reads TGCGCCAGCCGTAGACTAGCAGGCGACAATGAGCAGTTCTTC. Its translation is CASRRLAGDNEQFF. The chain is built from TRBV4-3 and TRBJ2-1; TRBD2 matches at 7 bases. Germline CDR1 LGHNA, CDR2 YSLEER. The ends lost 8 bases at V and 5 bases at J; junction bases unmatched: 9. This CDR3 has 14 amino acids.

This clone was counted only a few times. This sample includes further DNA sequences coding for the same CDR3. The rearrangement joins TRBV7-2 to TRBJ2-3; 7 bases agree with TRBD2. The V and J ends lost 1 base and 4 bases, in that order; junction bases with no gene match: 5. The CDR3 is 15 amino acids. CDR1 is SGHTA, CDR2 FQGNSA, per germline. The CDR3, as DNA: TGTGCCAGCAGCTTAGTGGCGGGGGAATCAGATACGCAGTATTTT. Translated, it gives CASSLVAGESDTQYF.

The rearrangement links TRBV30 to TRBJ1-1; unclear D gene. The V end was cut by 8 bases, the J end by 4 bases, with 14 bases between. The CDR3 covers 12 residues. Germline loops: CDR1 GTSNPN, CDR2 SVGIG (reference sequence). CDR3 nucleotides: TGTGCCGGCTCTGGAGTGCGCACTGAAGCTTTCTTT. This codes for CAGSGVRTEAFF.

This clone was seen many times. This chain uses TRBV28 with TRBJ2-3; perhaps TRBD2 as D (7 bases). Trimming stripped 6 bases from V and 4 bases from J, with 20 bases between. Germline assignment: CDR1 MDHEN and CDR2 SYDVKM. This CDR3 is built from 16 residues. The CDR3 region is CASSTRAKGGADTQYF. The CDR3, as DNA: TGTGCCAGCAGCACCCGGGCCAAGGGGGGGGCAGATACGCAGTATTTT.

This clone was seen a handful of times. The V and J genes are TRBV2 and TRBJ2-2; 10 bases line up with TRBD1. CDR1 is SNHLY and CDR2 is FYNNEI in the germline V gene. This CDR3 spans 15 amino acids. V dropped 6 bases and J dropped 6; count of bases not matched to a gene: 7. CDR3 nucleotide sequence: TGTGCCAGCAGGACCGGGACAGGGGTCGCCGGGGAGCTGTTTTTT. Translated, it gives CASRTGTGVAGELFF.

Only a few counts were recorded for this clone. The chain carries TRBV7-9 and TRBJ2-7; D is possibly TRBD2 (6 bases). The germline V gene encodes CDR1 SEHNR and CDR2 FQNEAQ (reference sequence). V was pared by 1 base and J by 3 bases, with 10 bases between. This CDR3 spans 14 amino acids. This chain's CDR3 is CASSLDGRSYEQYF. The CDR3 DNA sequence: TGTGCCAGCAGCTTAGACGGGAGAAGCTACGAGCAGTACTTC.

V usage is TRBV5-1 and J usage is TRBJ2-3, with a possible D match to TRBD1 (5 bases). Trimming pared 1 base from V and 2 bases from J, leaving 8 bases between. This CDR3 contains 14 residues. In germline, CDR1 is SGHRS, CDR2 YFSETQ. The CDR3 nucleotides read TGCGCCAGCAGCTTGCAGGGCCTCACAGATACGCAGTATTTT. Its protein is CASSLQGLTDTQYF.

This clone appeared a few times. The chain employs TRBV18 and TRBJ1-1, with unresolved D. The CDR3 spans 15 residues. Germline V gene sequence: CDR1 KGHSH, CDR2 LQKENI. Between the trimmed V and J ends, which lost 4 bases and 0 bases, there was a span of 12 bases. The DNA for the CDR3 is TGTGCCAGCTCACGAGATAGGAGTATGAACACTGAAGCTTTCTTT. Translated, it gives CASSRDRSMNTEAFF.

V is TRBV4-1 and J is TRBJ1-3; 7 bases are a match to TRBD1. Germline trimming cut 6 bases from V and 7 bases from J; bases unmatched to any gene: 12. This CDR3 contains 15 residues. The germline V gene encodes CDR1 MGHRA and CDR2 YSYEKL. Here the CDR3 DNA reads TGCGCCAGCAGTCCCCAGGGGGGAAGAAGGAACACCATATATTTT. It translates to CASSPQGGRRNTIYF.

This chain uses TRBV15 with TRBJ1-2; 9 bases agree with TRBD1. From germline, CDR1 is LNHNV and CDR2 YYDKDF (reference sequence). The CDR3 loop spans 17 amino acids. V trimming: 1 base; J trimming: 7 bases; junction bases outside the gene matches: 13. The CDR3: CATSRVAQGAHAAGYTF. Here the CDR3 DNA reads TGTGCCACCAGCAGAGTGGCACAGGGGGCGCATGCGGCTGGCTACACCTTC.

The rearrangement joins TRBV7-2 to TRBJ1-2; possible D gene TRBD1, 6 bases. Trimming stripped 3 bases from V and 6 bases from J, with 14 bases between. The germline V gene has CDR1 SGHTA and CDR2 FQGNSA. The CDR3 spans 14 residues. CDR3 nucleotides: TGTGCCAGCAGCTTGGCTACCAGGGACAATGGCTACACCTTC. Translating it yields CASSLATRDNGYTF. The variable domain in full, with the rest retrieved from reference TRBV7-2 and TRBJ1-2, is GAGVSQSPSNKVTEKGKDVELRCDPISGHTALYWYRQSLGQGLEFLIYFQGNSAPDKSGLPSDRFSAERTGGSVSTLTIQRTQQEDSAVYLCASSLATRDNGYTFGSGTRLTVV.

This clone was counted only a few times. The V gene is TRBV7-8, the J gene TRBJ2-2; D remains ambiguous. The V gene lost 1 base and the J gene lost 6 bases, with 15 bases spanning the gap. CDR1 and CDR2 (germline): SGHVS, FQNEAQ. The CDR3 runs to 16 residues. CDR3 sequence reads: CASSLEHIAVAGELFF. The CDR3 bases are TGTGCCAGCAGCTTAGAACACATTGCGGTGGCCGGGGAGCTGTTTTTT.

The CDR3 region has the DNA TGTGCCAGCTCACCTCAGGGATCCGGGGAGCTGTTTTTT. This gives the protein CASSPQGSGELFF. The chain employs TRBV18 and TRBJ2-2, with D maybe TRBD1 (5 bases). This CDR3 has 13 residues. Germline V gives CDR1 KGHSH, CDR2 LQKENI. V was cut by 3 bases and J by 6 bases, with 8 bases left in between.

This clone was found a few times. J is TRBJ1-2 and V is TRBV10-3, with D maybe TRBD1 (5 bases). The V gene lost 10 bases and the J gene lost 8 bases, with 17 bases spanning the gap. CDR3 length equals 12 residues. Germline assignment: CDR1 ENHRY and CDR2 SYGVKD. The CDR3 region has the DNA TGTGCCACCGCTCCCCCGGGGGAGGGCTACACCTTC. Amino acid sequence: CATAPPGEGYTF.

The J gene is TRBJ1-3, the V gene TRBV5-4; D may be TRBD1 (5 bases). The CDR3 runs to 13 residues. V was clipped by 10 bases and J by 0 bases, with 11 bases between them. Germline CDR1 SGHNT, CDR2 YYREEE (reference sequence). The CDR3 loop is CALGDISGNTIYF. In DNA, the CDR3 is TGTGCCCTAGGGGATATCTCTGGAAACACCATATATTTT.

The chain is built from TRBV9 and TRBJ2-5; 8 nucleotides line up with TRBD2. The CDR3 extends over 15 amino acids. Germline V gene data show CDR1 as SGDLS and CDR2 as YYNGEE. Losses at the gene ends were 4 bases for V and 2 bases for J; bases not matched to a gene: 7. CDR3 residues: CASSPGLGPQETQYF. The CDR3 bases are TGTGCCAGCAGCCCGGGACTAGGCCCTCAAGAGACCCAGTACTTC.